The next 30 T cell receptor beta chains were all read from a single sample in a study of regulatory T cells in long-lasting Graves disease. The sample's time point: newly diagnosed GD, antithyroid drugs for less than 3 months. From PBMCs, RNA was extracted and then used to make the TCR library. To make TCR beta libraries, researchers used iRepertoire HTBI primers and Arm-PCR of CDR3 regions. TCRdb re-called the multiplex PCR reads with MiXCR, one entry per CDR3 protein. The table lists around 240,000 distinct CDR3 sequences, approximately 18% of them singletons. These data were likewise used in another study, on T cells in Graves' hyperthyroidism and ophthalmopathy.

Sequenced material: peripheral blood mononuclear cells (PBMCs), taken at new diagnosis, from a patient treated with antithyroid drugs. The receptors were sampled from a woman in her 30s with Graves disease.

The table lists this clonotype with many counts. This chain links TRBV4-1 with TRBJ1-2; maybe TRBD1 (5 bases). Trimming shortened V by 0 bases and J by 8 bases, and 22 bases separated the two germline ends. Germline V gene sequence: CDR1 MGHRA, CDR2 YSYEKL. This CDR3 has 17 residues. CDR3 protein: CASSQDAGAADFGGYTF. DNA of the CDR3: TGCGCCAGCAGCCAAGATGCTGGGGCGGCGGATTTCGGGGGCTACACCTTC.

In nucleotides, the CDR3 is TGCAGCGTTCAAGGTCAATTACTGTTCCAAGAGACCCAGTACTTC. Encoded protein: CSVQGQLLFQETQYF. This chain links TRBV29-1 with TRBJ2-5; no definite D call. Trimming left V 5 bases short and J 1 base short, with 17 bases between. The CDR3 is 15 amino acids. Germline CDR1 SQVTM, CDR2 ANQGSEA.

This clonotype showed up many times. The chain couples TRBV5-4 to TRBJ2-5, with TRBD1 identical over 9 bases. Germline trimming cut 4 bases from V and 4 bases from J; bases unmatched to any gene: 11. This CDR3 comprises 16 residues. CDR1 SGHNT and CDR2 YYREEE come from the germline V gene (reference sequence). CDR3 DNA: TGTGCCAGCAGCGATGGACAGGGGTCGGTGCGAGAGACCCAGTACTTC. Protein product: CASSDGQGSVRETQYF. The variable domain in full, completed from reference TRBV5-4 and TRBJ2-5, reads ETGVTQSPTHLIKTRGQQVTLRCSSQSGHNTVSWYQQALGQGPQFIFQYYREEENGRGNFPPRFSGLQFPNYSSELNVNALELDDSALYLCASSDGQGSVRETQYFGPGTRLLVL.

Ten or more counts support this clonotype. The chain carries TRBV12-3 or TRBV12-4 and TRBJ2-5; the match to TRBD2 covers 10 bases. The V segment lost 4 bases and the J segment 6 bases; nucleotides outside the gene matches: 8. The CDR3 is 15 amino acids. The CDR3 DNA reads as TGTGCCAGCAGTTGGCGCGGGACTAGCGAAAAGACCCAGTACTTC. As protein: CASSWRGTSEKTQYF.

This clonotype was seen only once. A much larger clone is a single base away; this may be a read error. The CDR3 carries no conserved terminal phenylalanine or tryptophan, so it likely arises from a read error. The chain recombines TRBV5-5 with TRBJ2-3; 7 nucleotides line up with TRBD1. J was trimmed by 2 bases and V by 3 bases; bases with no gene match: 6. The CDR3 totals 15 residues. The germline V gene has CDR1 SGHKS and CDR2 YYEKEE (reference sequence). Written as DNA, the CDR3 is TGTGCCAGCAGCTCTAAACAGGGGCACACAGATACGCAGTATCTT. It translates to CASSSKQGHTDTQYL.

This clonotype was seen at least ten times. This rearrangement joins TRBV15 to TRBJ2-2, with D hard to call. Germline-derived CDR1 and CDR2 are LNHNV and YYDKDF (reference sequence). The CDR3 runs 13 residues. Trimming shortened V by 4 bases and J by 4 bases, and 7 bases separated the two germline ends. Written as DNA, the CDR3 is TGTGCCACCAGCACCCCATCCACCGGGGAGCTGTTTTTT. Protein sequence: CATSTPSTGELFF.

This clonotype appeared many times. CDR3 residues: CASTDFRAGEQFF. The CDR3 DNA reads as TGTGCCAGCACCGATTTCCGGGCGGGTGAGCAGTTCTTC. The rearrangement links TRBV7-9 to TRBJ2-1; D is possibly TRBD2 (5 bases). Looked up from germline, CDR1 is SEHNR and CDR2 is FQNEAQ (reference sequence). V lost 7 bases and J lost 9, with 16 bases in between. The CDR3 is 13 residues long.

This clonotype was counted at least ten times. This chain joins TRBV12-3 or TRBV12-4 and TRBJ2-4; D may be TRBD2 (6 bases). Trimming left V 2 bases short and J 2 bases short, with 13 bases between. CDR3 length: 16 residues. CDR3 region: CASSLWGVVSKNIQYF. For the CDR3, the DNA is TGTGCCAGCAGTTTATGGGGGGTCGTGTCCAAAAACATTCAGTACTTC.

This chain links TRBV9 with TRBJ1-6, with 10 bases identical to TRBD1. Germline-derived CDR1 and CDR2 are SGDLS and YYNGEE. The CDR3 is 18 amino acids. Trimming cost V 0 bases and J 1 base; bases outside gene matches: 4. The CDR3 here is CASSVGRDRGSYNSPLHF. The CDR3, as DNA: TGTGCCAGCAGCGTAGGGAGGGACAGGGGTTCCTATAATTCACCCCTCCACTTT.

This clonotype showed up many times. V is TRBV15 and J is TRBJ2-7, with D unresolved. The V gene's germline CDR1 is LNHNV and CDR2 YYDKDF (reference sequence). With 4 bases removed from V and 7 bases from J, the gap between germline ends came to 20 bases. The CDR3 extends over 15 amino acids. Here the CDR3 reads CATSTWFPRAEEQYF. The CDR3 DNA is TGTGCCACCAGCACATGGTTTCCAAGGGCAGAGGAGCAGTACTTC.

This clonotype was counted many times. The chain has TRBV20-1 and TRBJ1-1, with D unclear. The V gene lost 4 bases and the J gene lost 1 base, with 13 bases spanning the gap. The CDR3 extends over 14 amino acids. Germline CDR1 reads DFQATT; CDR2 reads SNEGSKA (reference sequence). The CDR3 DNA is TGCAGTGCTATATACGGGAGGGCGAACACTGAAGCTTTCTTT. Amino acid sequence: CSAIYGRANTEAFF.

In its sample, this clonotype was seen a few times. The chain carries TRBV20-1 and TRBJ2-2; 12 bases fit TRBD1. The CDR3 has 15 residues. The V gene end was trimmed by 5 bases and the J gene end by 6 bases; junction bases not matched to a gene: 7. Germline V lookup: CDR1 DFQATT, CDR2 SNEGSKA (reference sequence). CDR3 protein: CSAGRDRGRPGELFF. CDR3 DNA: TGCAGTGCTGGGCGGGACAGGGGGCGCCCCGGGGAGCTGTTTTTT.

This clonotype was seen many times. This chain connects TRBV20-1 to TRBJ1-1, with D tentatively TRBD1 (6 bases). V was shortened by 3 bases and J by 5 bases, with 16 bases between the two germline ends. The length of the CDR3 is 14 residues. Germline-derived CDR1 and CDR2 are DFQATT and SNEGSKA (reference sequence). DNA of the CDR3: TGCAGTGCTAGTACCGGGCAAGGGGGAACTGAAGCTTTCTTT. Encoded protein: CSASTGQGGTEAFF.

This clonotype was seen many times. The chain has TRBV6-9 and TRBJ2-3, with D possibly being TRBD1 (5 bases). Germline CDR1 MNHGY, CDR2 SVAAGI. The CDR3 is 16 residues long. Trimming took 3 bases from V and 2 from J, leaving 15 bases between them. The CDR3 DNA follows: TGTGCCAGCAGTTACGCAGGCCCAGGGCTCACAGATACGCAGTATTTT. Residues: CASSYAGPGLTDTQYF.

In its sample, this clonotype was seen many times. CDR3 coding DNA: TGTGCCAGCAGCTTTTTAGTAGAAACAGATACGCAGTATTTT. This sequence encodes CASSFLVETDTQYF. The chain uses TRBV5-4 and TRBJ2-3; no firm D call. CDR3 length: 14 amino acids. Germline V gene sequence: CDR1 SGHNT, CDR2 YYREEE (reference sequence). V lost 2 bases and J 3 bases, leaving 10 bases between the germline ends.

This clonotype was counted at least ten times. This rearrangement joins TRBV20-1 to TRBJ2-3, with 15 bases identical to TRBD2. Per germline, CDR1 DFQATT and CDR2 SNEGSKA (reference sequence). The CDR3 is made up of 17 amino acids. With 7 bases clipped from V and 0 bases from J, the junction kept 8 bases outside the gene matches. CDR3 in DNA: TGCAGTGTTCCGGGACTAGCGGGGGGCGCTAGCACAGATACGCAGTATTTT. It yields the protein CSVPGLAGGASTDTQYF.

In its sample, this clonotype was seen many times. V usage is TRBV5-6 and J usage is TRBJ1-1, with D unresolved. V was trimmed by 0 bases and J by 1 base, leaving 19 bases between them. From germline, CDR1 is SGHDT and CDR2 YYEEEE. CDR3 length: 18 amino acids. The chain's CDR3 is CASSLDGSWVISNTEAFF. The CDR3 coding sequence is TGTGCCAGCAGCTTGGACGGGTCCTGGGTCATTTCGAACACTGAAGCTTTCTTT.

This clonotype was observed at least ten times. This rearrangement joins TRBV7-2 to TRBJ2-3; 10 bases agree with TRBD2. CDR1 is SGHTA and CDR2 is FQGNSA in the germline V gene. The CDR3 loop spans 17 amino acids. V gave up 5 bases and J gave up 8 bases; unmatched junction bases: 16. The CDR3 DNA reads TGTGCCAGCAGCCCCGAACTAGCGGGGTGGAAGTGGGGTACGCAGTATTTT. Amino acid sequence: CASSPELAGWKWGTQYF. Using reference TRBV7-2 and TRBJ2-3 for the parts outside the CDR3, the full variable domain is GAGVSQSPSNKVTEKGKDVELRCDPISGHTALYWYRQSLGQGLEFLIYFQGNSAPDKSGLPSDRFSAERTGGSVSTLTIQRTQQEDSAVYLCASSPELAGWKWGTQYFGPGTRLTVL.

In this sample, this clonotype turned up many times. The chain recombines TRBV5-4 with TRBJ2-1, with unresolved D. V was pared by 4 bases and J by 0 bases, with 11 bases between. The CDR3 sequence is 15 residues long. Germline CDR1 SGHNT, CDR2 YYREEE (reference sequence). This chain's CDR3 is CASSSWTGSYNEQFF. The CDR3, as DNA: TGTGCCAGCAGCAGTTGGACGGGCTCCTACAATGAGCAGTTCTTC.

This clonotype was seen ten or more times. The chain combines TRBV6-1 with TRBJ1-1; D not resolved. This CDR3 has 13 amino acids. Germline V gene lookup returns CDR1 MNHNS and CDR2 SASEGT. Deletions cut 3 bases from V and 6 bases from J, with 11 bases between. The CDR3 nucleotides are TGTGCCAGCAGTGACCGGGCGCACGCTGAAGCTTTCTTT. Its translation: CASSDRAHAEAFF.

This clonotype has at least ten counts. The chain uses TRBV6-1 and TRBJ1-5, with a possible D match to TRBD1 (5 bases). Trimming shortened V by 6 bases and J by 2 bases, and 23 bases separated the two germline ends. The germline V gene has CDR1 MNHNS and CDR2 SASEGT. This CDR3 region has 18 residues. The CDR3 here is CASRGPMAGEGGNQPQHF. The DNA for the CDR3 is TGTGCCAGCAGGGGACCCATGGCGGGGGAGGGAGGCAATCAGCCCCAGCATTTT.

The chain combines TRBV20-1 with TRBJ2-1; 7 bases match TRBD1. The CDR3 loop spans 15 amino acids. The V and J ends lost 6 bases and 2 bases, in that order; junction bases with no gene match: 10. CDR1 is DFQATT and CDR2 is SNEGSKA in the germline V gene (reference sequence). The CDR3 sequence: CSAPVRDRAYNEQFF. CDR3 DNA: TGCAGTGCCCCGGTCCGGGACAGAGCCTACAATGAGCAGTTCTTC.

As regards this clonotype: A much larger clone lies a single base off, so this may be a read error. The chain employs TRBV20-1 and TRBJ1-3; 8 positions match TRBD1. The length of the CDR3 is 13 residues. CDR1 and CDR2 (germline): DFQATT, SNEGSKA (reference sequence). Here the CDR3 reads CSAWDRPGSTIYF. The CDR3 DNA is TGCAGTGCCTGGGACAGGCCTGGAAGCACCATATATTTT.

This clonotype was counted at least ten times. V is TRBV12-3 or TRBV12-4 and J is TRBJ1-2, with D perhaps matching TRBD1 (5 bases). Trimming removed 4 bases from V and 4 bases from J, with 13 bases in between. The CDR3 loop spans 14 amino acids. Written as DNA, the CDR3 is TGTGCCAGCAGTTCCGACAGATTACCCTATGGCTACACCTTC. This gives the protein CASSSDRLPYGYTF.

This clonotype showed up many times. An end of the junction differs from the germline gene, which may be a read error. The chain joins TRBV5-1 to TRBJ2-7; weak D call: TRBD1 (5 bases). The CDR3 length is 11 residues. CDR1 and CDR2 from the germline V gene are SGHRS and YFSETQ. CDR3 in DNA: TGTGCCAGCAGCTTAGGGGACGAGCAGTACTTC. Its protein product is CASSLGDEQYF. The full variable domain, its missing parts supplied by reference TRBV5-1 and TRBJ2-7, is KAGVTQTPRYLIKTRGQQVTLSCSPISGHRSVSWYQQTPGQGLQFLFEYFSETQRNKGNFPGRFSGRQFSNSRSEMNVSTLELGDSALYLCASSLGDEQYFGPGTRLTVT.

This clonotype was detected once. The chain recombines TRBV5-1 with TRBJ2-7; either TRBD1 or TRBD2 may supply D (5 bases each). Germline V gene lookup returns CDR1 SGHRS and CDR2 YFSETQ. The CDR3 has 17 amino acids. V lost 4 bases and J 0 bases, leaving 20 bases between the germline ends. The CDR3 nucleotides read TGCGCCAGCAGCGCTTCTACCGGGACGTGGACCTCCTACGAGCAGTACTTC. Translating gives CASSASTGTWTSYEQYF.

A remark on this clonotype: A much larger clone is a single base away; this may be a read error. The CDR3 end shows no conserved phenylalanine or tryptophan, and so a read error is likely. J is TRBJ1-3 and V is TRBV4-2, with 9 bases fitting TRBD1. This CDR3 region has 15 residues. Losses at the gene ends were 1 base for V and 6 bases for J; bases not matched to a gene: 4. Per the germline V gene, CDR1 is LGHNA and CDR2 is YNFKEQ. The CDR3 bases are TGTGCCAGCAGCCAAGCCGGGACAGGGAAAAACACCATATATTTA. Residues: CASSQAGTGKNTIYL.

At least ten counts were recorded for this clonotype. The J gene is TRBJ1-2, the V gene TRBV5-1; TRBD1 aligns across 7 bases. The CDR3 covers 16 residues. Trimming at V came to 4 bases and at J to 2 bases, leaving 11 bases not matched to a gene. Germline-derived CDR1 and CDR2 are SGHRS and YFSETQ. The CDR3, as DNA: TGCGCCAGCAGCCCCACCGGACAGGAACCAAACTATGGCTACACCTTC. This sequence encodes CASSPTGQEPNYGYTF. The whole variable domain, remainder taken from reference TRBV5-1 and TRBJ1-2, is KAGVTQTPRYLIKTRGQQVTLSCSPISGHRSVSWYQQTPGQGLQFLFEYFSETQRNKGNFPGRFSGRQFSNSRSEMNVSTLELGDSALYLCASSPTGQEPNYGYTFGSGTRLTVV.

The chain uses TRBV28 and TRBJ2-5; TRBD1 or TRBD2 may be the D gene (6 bases each). V lost 4 bases to trimming and J lost 0 bases, with 12 bases between them. The germline V gene has CDR1 MDHEN and CDR2 SYDVKM. This CDR3 is 15 amino acids long. In DNA, the CDR3 is TGTGCCAGCAGTTCACAAGGGGGGAACCAAGAGACCCAGTACTTC. Protein: CASSSQGGNQETQYF. The complete variable domain, with remaining parts taken from reference TRBV28 and TRBJ2-5, reads DVKVTQSSRYLVKRTGEKVFLECVQDMDHENMFWYRQDPGLGLRLIYFSYDVKMKEKGDIPEGYSVSREKKERFSLILESASTNQTSMYLCASSSQGGNQETQYFGPGTRLLVL.

This rearrangement joins TRBV20-1 to TRBJ2-1; 16 bases line up with TRBD2. The germline V gene encodes CDR1 DFQATT and CDR2 SNEGSKA (reference sequence). The V and J ends lost 6 bases and 7 bases, in that order; junction bases with no gene match: 9. This CDR3 comprises 16 residues. The CDR3 loop is CSAPNPGLAGGNEQFF. The CDR3 bases are TGCAGTGCCCCAAATCCGGGACTAGCGGGGGGGAATGAGCAGTTCTTC.